The 3 T cell receptor beta chains in this list originate from one sample, sequenced in a study of technical replicates of blood from a few donors. TCRdb's copy holds only in-frame clones and misses some; the assay was immunoSEQ multiplex PCR. The sample carries around 72,000 clones, roughly 92% recorded once. Specimen: T cells isolated from PBMCs. The receptors derive from a human donor in good health.

The chain uses TRBV12-5 and TRBJ1-3; D is unclear. Germline CDR1 reads LGHNT; CDR2 reads FRNRAP. This CDR3 region has 12 residues. Trimming removed 3 bases at V and 10 bases at J, with 10 bases between. For the CDR3, the DNA is TGTGCTAGTGGTTTAGAGGGTAAAACCATATATTTT. Its protein is CASGLEGKTIYF.

This chain connects TRBV9 to TRBJ1-1; D perhaps matches TRBD1 (6 bases). V lost 3 bases to trimming and J lost 1 base, with 7 bases between them. CDR3 size: 13 residues. Germline V gene sequence: CDR1 SGDLS, CDR2 YYNGEE. DNA of the CDR3: TGTGCCAGCAGCGCAGGGGCGAACACTGAAGCTTTCTTT. Translation: CASSAGANTEAFF.

The chain combines TRBV29-1 with TRBJ2-7; D remains ambiguous. CDR1 is SQVTM, CDR2 ANQGSEA, per germline. This CDR3 has 10 residues. V lost 5 bases and J 6 bases, leaving 8 bases between the germline ends. Here the CDR3 DNA reads TGCAGCGTTTTCACCGGCGAGCAGTACTTC. Residues: CSVFTGEQYF.